A single sample gave rise to the 21 T cell receptor beta chains below, sequenced in a study of human T cells and chemical hapten exposure. TCRdb reprocessed the RACE reads via MiXCR and lists one record per CDR3 protein. This sample yields more than 250,000 distinct CDR3 sequences, of which almost 8% are seen a single time; around 1.2% belongs to the top ten. The time point denotes: pre-sensitization, week 0. Treatment noted: therapeutic diphenylcyclopropenone sensitization with weekly scalp DPC. Sequenced material: whole blood, taken in connection with sensitization to the hapten diphenylcyclopropenone (DPC). The receptors come from a man aged 18 to 30 with alopecia areata. Some clones in this sample may be carry-over from other donors' samples.

This clonotype was detected many times. This chain joins TRBV7-3 and TRBJ2-3; no reliable D call. The CDR3 is made up of 13 amino acids. Trimming left V 2 bases short and J 2 bases short, with 5 bases between. Looked up from germline, CDR1 is SGHTA and CDR2 is FQGTGA. The CDR3 spells CASSLSHTDTQYF. CDR3 bases: TGTGCCAGCAGCTTATCTCACACAGATACGCAGTATTTT.

This clonotype was counted ten times or more. The V call is TRBV7-9, the J call TRBJ1-1; D is possibly TRBD1 (6 bases). Trimming removed 1 base from V and 1 base from J, with 13 bases in between. This CDR3 has 16 amino acids. Germline V lookup: CDR1 SEHNR, CDR2 FQNEAQ (reference sequence). CDR3 DNA: TGTGCCAGCAGCTTAGGTAGGGGGAGGACGAACACTGAAGCTTTCTTT. Translating gives CASSLGRGRTNTEAFF. The full variable domain, in which reference TRBV7-9 and TRBJ1-1 provide the parts outside the CDR3, is DTGVSQNPRHKITKRGQNVTFRCDPISEHNRLYWYRQTLGQGPEFLTYFQNEAQLEKSRLLSDRFSAERPKGSFSTLEIQRTEQGDSAMYLCASSLGRGRTNTEAFFGQGTRLTVV.

This clonotype was seen only a few times. The V call is TRBV11-2, the J call TRBJ2-6, with D uncertain. The germline V and J ends were trimmed by 1 base and 2 bases, with 9 bases remaining between them. This CDR3 has 16 residues. Germline-derived CDR1 and CDR2 are SGHAT and FQNNGV. In DNA form, the CDR3 reads TGTGCCAGCAGCTTAGTTTTGTGGACTGGGGCCAACGTCCTGACTTTC. Translated: CASSLVLWTGANVLTF.

This clonotype was seen only a few times. V is TRBV14 and J is TRBJ2-7; 7 bases fit TRBD1. V gave up 2 bases and J gave up 2 bases; unmatched junction bases: 6. In germline, CDR1 is SGHDN, CDR2 FVKESK. The CDR3 covers 15 residues. The DNA for the CDR3 is TGTGCCAGCAGCCAATACCGGGACAGCGCCTACGAGCAGTACTTC. This encodes CASSQYRDSAYEQYF.

This clonotype was seen repeatedly, ten times or more. CDR3 loop: CSAKQGAGSPLHF. CDR3 bases: TGCAGTGCTAAACAGGGGGCCGGATCACCCCTCCACTTT. The V and J genes are TRBV20-1 and TRBJ1-6; 9 bases fit TRBD1. Looked up from germline, CDR1 is DFQATT and CDR2 is SNEGSKA (reference sequence). V trimming: 4 bases; J trimming: 10 bases; junction bases outside the gene matches: 5. This CDR3 is 13 amino acids long.

A few counts support this clonotype. This chain links TRBV29-1 with TRBJ2-5, with D uncertain. The CDR3 spans 14 residues. Germline values: CDR1 SQVTM, CDR2 ANQGSEA. V shed 4 bases and J shed 9 bases, with 21 bases lying between them. The DNA for the CDR3 is TGCAGCGTTGCCCTACGACCCGGTTATCTAGCCCAGTACTTC. Its protein is CSVALRPGYLAQYF.

The genes are TRBV7-9 and TRBJ2-3; a weak D match, TRBD2 (6 bases). Germline lookup yields CDR1 SEHNR and CDR2 FQNEAQ (reference sequence). The V end was cut by 2 bases, the J end by 3 bases, with 12 bases between. The CDR3 totals 15 residues. The CDR3 sequence is CASSLRRDRTDTQYF. As DNA, the CDR3 is TGTGCCAGCAGCTTAAGGCGGGATAGGACAGATACGCAGTATTTT.

This clonotype was counted a few times. The chain couples TRBV15 to TRBJ2-5, with TRBD2 identical over 7 bases. CDR1 is LNHNV and CDR2 is YYDKDF in the germline V gene (reference sequence). CDR3 length: 17 amino acids. The J segment lost 7 bases and the V segment lost 0 bases, leaving 14 bases of the junction unmatched. The DNA for the CDR3 is TGTGCCACCAGCAGAGATCCGGGACGGGGGGTCTCCGGGACCCAGTACTTC. Amino acid sequence: CATSRDPGRGVSGTQYF.

The genes are TRBV6-2 or TRBV6-3 and TRBJ1-5, with D perhaps matching TRBD1 (5 bases). V was shortened by 6 bases and J by 6 bases, with 24 bases between the two germline ends. The germline V gene encodes CDR1 MNHEY and CDR2 SVGEGT. CDR3 length: 17 residues. The CDR3 nucleotides read TGTGCCAGCAGCCCCGATATTGATTCGGGGACCGCTCAGCCCCAGCATTTT. The encoded protein is CASSPDIDSGTAQPQHF.

This clonotype was recorded a few times. The rearrangement uses TRBV10-3 and TRBJ1-1; 9 bases fit TRBD1. Trimming cost V 6 bases and J 4 bases; bases outside gene matches: 6. CDR1 ENHRY and CDR2 SYGVKD come from the germline V gene. The CDR3 consists of 14 residues. CDR3 sequence reads: CAISPGQGRTEAFF. The CDR3 nucleotides read TGTGCCATCAGCCCCGGACAGGGGCGCACTGAAGCTTTCTTT.

This clonotype was seen more than once but under ten times. The V call is TRBV20-1, the J call TRBJ2-1; TRBD1 might be the D (6 bases). Between the trimmed V and J ends, which lost 0 bases and 10 bases, there was a span of 19 bases. The CDR3 length is 15 residues. Germline V CDR1 and CDR2: DFQATT, SNEGSKA (reference sequence). The CDR3 DNA reads as TGCAGTGCTAGAGATCAGGGCCAGGGGTTGGGAGAGCAGTTCTTC. Protein: CSARDQGQGLGEQFF.

This clonotype was counted between two and nine times. V is TRBV4-1 and J is TRBJ2-5, with D possibly being TRBD1 (7 bases). Germline values: CDR1 MGHRA, CDR2 YSYEKL. Trimming stripped 3 bases from V and 5 bases from J, with 16 bases between. This CDR3 has 15 amino acids. CDR3 sequence: CASSHGGGSEETQYF. In DNA, the CDR3 is TGCGCCAGCAGCCATGGAGGGGGCTCTGAGGAGACCCAGTACTTC.

The chain employs TRBV6-2 or TRBV6-3 and TRBJ1-2; 9 bases align to TRBD1. The CDR3 consists of 21 residues. V trimming: 8 bases; J trimming: 4 bases; junction bases outside the gene matches: 29. The germline V gene has CDR1 MNHEY and CDR2 SVGEGT. The CDR3 sequence: CASQLPVFEVQGAAQAYGYTF. The CDR3 DNA reads as TGTGCCAGCCAACTACCCGTCTTCGAGGTACAGGGGGCGGCCCAAGCCTATGGCTACACCTTC.

J is TRBJ2-5 and V is TRBV7-9; D might be TRBD2 (6 bases). The CDR3 consists of 14 residues. Germline lookup yields CDR1 SEHNR and CDR2 FQNEAQ (reference sequence). V was clipped by 7 bases and J by 1 base, with 13 bases between them. The CDR3 DNA sequence: TGTGCCAGCAACCCGCGGGACGCCCAAGAGACCCAGTACTTC. It encodes CASNPRDAQETQYF.

This clonotype showed up just a few times. V usage is TRBV6-4 and J usage is TRBJ1-5; 8 nucleotides match TRBD1. Germline V gene lookup returns CDR1 MRHNA and CDR2 SNTAGT. CDR3 size: 18 residues. The ends lost 0 bases at V and 5 bases at J; junction bases unmatched: 12. In DNA form, the CDR3 reads TGTGCCAGCAGTGACTCGAAGTTCCGGACAGGGACTTATCAGCCCCAGCATTTT. As protein: CASSDSKFRTGTYQPQHF.

This clonotype showed up just a few times. This CDR3 is CASSHDRGETQYF. CDR3 bases: TGTGCCAGCAGCCACGACAGGGGAGAGACCCAGTACTTC. The chain has TRBV3-1 and TRBJ2-5; 8 nucleotides align to TRBD1. CDR1 is LGHDT, CDR2 YNNKEL, per germline (reference sequence). CDR3 length equals 13 residues. Trimming removed 3 bases from V and 4 bases from J; junction bases left unmatched: 1.

The V and J genes are TRBV11-2 and TRBJ1-3, with TRBD1 matching 7 bases. V lost 1 base and J lost 0; bases outside the gene matches: 6. The CDR3 contains 17 residues. CDR1 is SGHAT and CDR2 is FQNNGV in the germline V gene. The CDR3 bases are TGTGCCAGCAGCTTAGTTGGGACAGATCGCTCTGGAAACACCATATATTTT. Amino acids: CASSLVGTDRSGNTIYF.

This rearrangement joins TRBV11-2 to TRBJ2-3; 8 nucleotides agree with TRBD2. The germline gives CDR1 SGHAT, CDR2 FQNNGV. The CDR3 has 15 residues. Trimming took 6 bases from V and 2 from J; bases not matched to a gene: 7. The CDR3 DNA reads as TGTGCCAGCAGGTTCGGGGGGGTTTCCACAGATACGCAGTATTTT. This sequence encodes CASRFGGVSTDTQYF.

The table lists this clonotype with a few counts. J is TRBJ2-3 and V is TRBV14; D gene unclear. Germline CDR1 SGHDN, CDR2 FVKESK. This CDR3 has 15 amino acids. The V and J ends lost 4 bases and 2 bases respectively, with 13 bases between them. The CDR3 is CASSRDSSYTDTQYF. CDR3 sequence (DNA): TGTGCCAGCAGCCGGGATTCCTCGTACACAGATACGCAGTATTTT.

CDR3 sequence reads: CASRRGLDTEAFF. The DNA of the CDR3 is TGTGCCAGCAGACGGGGTTTGGACACTGAAGCTTTCTTT. V usage is TRBV6-5 and J usage is TRBJ1-1; the D is unclear. Trimming took 6 bases from V and 3 from J, leaving 11 bases between them. Germline V CDR1 and CDR2: MNHEY, SVGAGI. This CDR3 is built from 13 residues.

This clonotype was recorded at least ten times. V gene TRBV6-2 or TRBV6-3 combines with J gene TRBJ2-3; 10 bases are a match to TRBD1. V shed 5 bases and J 3 bases; nucleotides not matched to a gene: 11. Germline V gene sequence: CDR1 MNHEY, CDR2 SVGEGT. The CDR3 totals 17 residues. CDR3 sequence (DNA): TGTGCCAGCAGTCTAAACCTCCGGGACAGGGGAACAGATACGCAGTATTTT. Translated: CASSLNLRDRGTDTQYF.